This T cell receptor beta chain was identified in a study of blood T cell repertoires in COVID-19 (dated by TCRdb to about 2020). For the study in its entirety: Collaborator samples came from the United States, Italy and Spain and covered acute and convalescent phases of COVID-19. The material from the prospective study consisted of cDNA or gDNA derived from T cells, B-cell-depleted T cells, or PBMCs. The dataset comprised deeply sampled blood TCRbeta repertoires from subjects exposed to, actively infected with, or recovered from COVID-19. The repertoires were made available in a free public database intended to serve as a resource for research on the immune response to SARS-CoV-2. Samples came from the ongoing ImmuneRACE study (first 160 participants) plus 1,254 subjects from 6 global collaborators. Nearly every sample came with metadata listing a de-identified subject ID, COVID-19 status, age in years and sex. Where HLA class I and class II types were available, the types were taken from metadata supplied by the sample provider, not from assay-based typing.

Note on this clone: Its target antigen remains unknown. No per-base quality is available; no much larger clone lies one base away.

Each collaborating institution followed its own protocols to collect whole blood in K2EDTA tubes. For TCRbeta analysis, collaborators shipped samples as frozen whole blood, isolated PBMCs, or DNA extracted from either of those sample types. CDR1 is given as SNHLY and CDR2 as FYNNEI, both from the germline V gene. The CDR3 covers 14 residues, taking in both the cysteine and the phenylalanine. This entry keeps only the CDR3 DNA: 42 bases, framed from base 1. V and J lose 6 bases and 3 bases, and a span of 12 bases separates them. Study-wide conclusions, independent of this receptor: How much clinical and demographic metadata was included differed by source and by participant, and the metadata was provided uncurated.

TCRbeta CDR3 regions were amplified from genomic DNA by means of the immunoSEQ Assay, a bias-controlled multiplex PCR. Per the original workflow: Nucleated cell counts per sample were estimated from amplification of reference gene primers within the assay. Sequence reads were collapsed and filtered to measure the absolute abundance of every unique TCRbeta CDR3 rearrangement. Productive Simpson clonality was computed per sample as the square root of Simpson's diversity index over productive rearrangements. TCRdb limited this immuneACCESS table to in-frame rearrangements with V and J called. A share of clones is missing; checked studies link under half to unresolved V genes, and the rest is unexplained. Clone size and V and J calls were adopted from that table, with D and trimming inferred from the DNA. The sample table shows 150,000 to 200,000 clones, and about 83% are seen once. Roughly 8% of the sample is in the top ten clones.

The specimen sequenced was peripheral blood. This TCR derives from a man aged 55 to 70 with acute or convalescent COVID-19. This chain joins TRBV2 to TRBJ1-3, and possibly TRBD1, on 5 matching bases. The DNA is as follows: TGTGCCAGCAGCCCGCGGGGGGTTGGAAACACCATATATTTT. Its amino acids are CASSPRGVGNTIYF.